This T cell receptor beta chain was obtained from a study of T-cell memory formation after mild COVID-19. This CDR3 spans 14 amino acids. From germline, CDR1 is KGHSY and CDR2 FQNENV. Trimming pared 4 bases from V and 3 bases from J, leaving 10 bases between. In TCRdb, the 5' RACE reads were re-called with MiXCR into one record per CDR3 protein. Of 400,000 to 450,000 distinct CDR3 sequences in the sample, about 20% are singletons; the top ten hold about 22%. Sequenced material: PBMCs or a T cell subset sorted from them (not recorded which). The receptor was derived from a young man who had mild COVID-19 (a few samples of this study predate the infection). Cell type and time point are not known. The chain is built from TRBV16 and TRBJ1-5, with D possibly TRBD1 on 5 matching bases. CDR3: CASSPPTVNQPQHF. The DNA for the CDR3 is TGTGCCAGCAGCCCCCCGACAGTCAATCAGCCCCAGCATTTT.